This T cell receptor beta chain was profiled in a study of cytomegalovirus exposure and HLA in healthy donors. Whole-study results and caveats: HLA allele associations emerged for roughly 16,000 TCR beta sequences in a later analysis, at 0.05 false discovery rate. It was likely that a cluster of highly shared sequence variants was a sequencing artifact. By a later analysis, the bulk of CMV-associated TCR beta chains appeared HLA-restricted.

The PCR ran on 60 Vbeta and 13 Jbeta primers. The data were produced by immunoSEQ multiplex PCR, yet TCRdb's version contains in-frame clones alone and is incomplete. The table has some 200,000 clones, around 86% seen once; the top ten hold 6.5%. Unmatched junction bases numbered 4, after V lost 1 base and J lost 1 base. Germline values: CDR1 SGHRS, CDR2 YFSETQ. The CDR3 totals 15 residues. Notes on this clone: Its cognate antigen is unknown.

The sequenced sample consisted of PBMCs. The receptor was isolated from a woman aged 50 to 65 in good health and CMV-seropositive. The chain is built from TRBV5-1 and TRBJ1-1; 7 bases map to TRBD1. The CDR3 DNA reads TGCGCCAGCAGCTTGCGGACAGGAGGGAACACTGAAGCTTTCTTT. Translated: CASSLRTGGNTEAFF.